What follows are 27 T cell receptor beta chains derived from one specimen sequenced in a study of cytomegalovirus exposure and HLA in healthy donors. PCR used 60 Vbeta primers and 13 Jbeta primers. Assay: immunoSEQ multiplex PCR; the TCRdb copy retains only in-frame clones and omits some. The sample has some 150,000 clones; about 72% are singletons. The sequenced sample was PBMCs. These receptor sequences come from a human donor in good health.

CDR3 in amino acids: CASSSPRDMNTEAFF. The CDR3 DNA sequence: TGTGCCAGCAGCTCGCCCAGGGATATGAACACTGAAGCTTTCTTT. The chain recombines TRBV11-1 with TRBJ1-1; weak D call: TRBD1 (5 bases). There are 15 residues in the CDR3. V lost 4 bases and J lost 0, with 12 bases in between. Germline V gives CDR1 SGHAT, CDR2 FQDESV (reference sequence).

The chain has TRBV2 and TRBJ2-5; 10 positions match TRBD2. The V segment lost 6 bases and the J segment 5 bases; nucleotides outside the gene matches: 12. The CDR3 has 16 amino acids. Germline assignment: CDR1 SNHLY and CDR2 FYNNEI. The CDR3 loop reads CASSLRLAGAGETQYF. As DNA, the CDR3 is TGTGCCAGCAGCCTCAGGCTAGCGGGGGCGGGTGAGACCCAGTACTTC.

The CDR3 loop is CASSQDPSMRLAGDHGNIQYF. The CDR3 nucleotides are TGTGCCAGCAGCCAAGACCCCTCCATGCGGCTAGCGGGGGATCACGGAAACATTCAGTACTTC. The chain combines TRBV14 with TRBJ2-4; 10 bases line up with TRBD2. This CDR3 is 21 amino acids long. Losses at the gene ends were 0 bases for V and 6 bases for J; bases not matched to a gene: 20. The germline V gene has CDR1 SGHDN and CDR2 FVKESK.

The chain recombines TRBV30 with TRBJ2-2; D call uncertain. This CDR3 is 13 amino acids long. Germline V CDR1 and CDR2: GTSNPN, SVGIG (reference sequence). Trimming took off 1 base at V and 5 bases at J, with 8 bases between the two ends. This CDR3 is CAWSGAQTGELFF. In nucleotides, the CDR3 is TGTGCCTGGAGTGGGGCTCAAACCGGGGAGCTGTTTTTT.

The J gene is TRBJ1-1, the V gene TRBV5-4, with D uncertain. The germline V gene encodes CDR1 SGHNT and CDR2 YYREEE (reference sequence). The CDR3 totals 11 residues. V was trimmed by 8 bases and J by 7 bases, leaving 12 bases between them. The DNA for the CDR3 is TGTGCCAGGCGAGAGGGTGGTGAAGCTTTCTTT. This translates into CARREGGEAFF.

The rearrangement uses TRBV20-1 and TRBJ2-5; D gene uncertain. The CDR3 covers 10 residues. Per germline, CDR1 DFQATT and CDR2 SNEGSKA (reference sequence). V shed 7 bases and J shed 5 bases, with 8 bases lying between them. CDR3 sequence: CSVMSETQYF. As DNA, the CDR3 is TGCAGTGTTATGAGCGAGACCCAGTACTTC.

A few counts support this clone. The chain has TRBV4-1 and TRBJ1-5; D gene uncertain. The V and J ends lost 0 bases and 7 bases respectively, with 7 bases between them. CDR3 length: 13 residues. Germline V CDR1 and CDR2: MGHRA, YSYEKL. CDR3 protein: CASSQESGQPQHF. The CDR3 DNA follows: TGCGCCAGCAGCCAAGAAAGCGGCCAGCCCCAGCATTTT.

The chain uses TRBV7-8 and TRBJ2-7; TRBD1 might be the D (5 bases). The CDR3 length is 12 residues. Per germline, CDR1 SGHVS and CDR2 FQNEAQ. The ends were cut back, 5 bases at V and 2 bases at J, with 7 bases in the middle. The CDR3, as DNA: TGTGCCAGCAGCCACAGGCCCTACGAGCAGTACTTC. It specifies CASSHRPYEQYF. The variable domain in full, with the rest retrieved from reference TRBV7-8 and TRBJ2-7, is GAGVSQSPRYKVAKRGQDVALRCDPISGHVSLFWYQQALGQGPEFLTYFQNEAQLDKSGLPSDRFFAERPEGSVSTLKIQRTQQEDSAVYLCASSHRPYEQYFGPGTRLTVT.

The chain has TRBV7-9 and TRBJ1-1; weak D call: TRBD1 (6 bases). The CDR3 is 16 residues long. From germline, CDR1 is SEHNR and CDR2 FQNEAQ (reference sequence). V was cut by 1 base and J by 1 base, with 13 bases left in between. This CDR3 reads CASSLDAGETNTEAFF. The CDR3 nucleotides read TGTGCCAGCAGCTTAGACGCAGGGGAGACGAACACTGAAGCTTTCTTT.

The gene calls are TRBV5-1 and TRBJ2-5; 7 bases align to TRBD1. The DNA matches TRBJ2-7 better at its end, which makes the J call doubtful. This CDR3 comprises 13 residues. Looked up from germline, CDR1 is SGHRS and CDR2 is YFSETQ. DNA for the CDR3: TGCGCCAGCAGACCGGACAGGCTCTACGAGCAGTACTTC. This codes for CASRPDRLYEQYF.

This clone occurred once. The V gene is TRBV7-3, the J gene TRBJ2-3; 8 bases are shared with TRBD1. V shed 5 bases, J shed 4 bases, and the junction held 14 bases outside the gene matches. The CDR3 has 17 residues. Germline CDR1 is SGHTA and CDR2 is FQGTGA. CDR3 nucleotide sequence: TGTGCCAGCAGCCCACAGGGACAGGAGGCAGAAGCAGATACGCAGTATTTT. This encodes CASSPQGQEAEADTQYF.

This chain links TRBV7-3 with TRBJ1-2; 11 bases fit TRBD1. V lost 2 bases, J lost 4 bases, and 9 bases stayed unmatched. The CDR3 is 17 amino acids. CDR1 is SGHTA and CDR2 is FQGTGA in the germline V gene. This CDR3 is CASSLLAGTGGTYGYTF. The CDR3 DNA sequence: TGTGCCAGCAGCTTATTGGCCGGGACAGGGGGTACCTATGGCTACACCTTC.

This chain links TRBV4-2 with TRBJ2-1, with 11 bases identical to TRBD2. Trimming took 1 base from V and 5 from J; bases not matched to a gene: 1. The CDR3 contains 15 residues. Germline CDR1 and CDR2: LGHNA and YNFKEQ. CDR3 sequence reads: CASSQASGGNNEQFF. Written as DNA, the CDR3 is TGTGCCAGCAGCCAAGCTAGCGGGGGGAACAATGAGCAGTTCTTC.

V gene TRBV27 combines with J gene TRBJ2-1; tentative D call: TRBD2 (5 bases). Deletions cut 5 bases from V and 7 bases from J, with 12 bases between. CDR3 size: 13 residues. Germline CDR1 and CDR2: MNHEY and SMNVEV (reference sequence). CDR3 DNA: TGTGCCAGCAGTCGGGTCACGGGGAATGAGCAGTTCTTC. This codes for CASSRVTGNEQFF.

This sequence joins TRBV7-9 and TRBJ2-7, with D unresolved. V gave up 5 bases and J gave up 6 bases, with 11 bases separating them. This CDR3 has 12 amino acids. Germline lookup yields CDR1 SEHNR and CDR2 FQNEAQ (reference sequence). The CDR3 spells CASSRPLREQYF. CDR3 nucleotides: TGTGCCAGCAGCCGCCCACTCCGCGAGCAGTACTTC.

V and J are TRBV5-5 and TRBJ1-1; 9 nucleotides agree with TRBD1. V lost 5 bases and J lost 3; bases outside the gene matches: 8. This CDR3 region has 15 residues. Germline CDR1 and CDR2: SGHKS and YYEKEE (reference sequence). Written as DNA, the CDR3 is TGTGCCAGCAGTTCTAAACAGGGGGCGGACACTGAAGCTTTCTTT. Translating it yields CASSSKQGADTEAFF.

This clone has more than one count but fewer than ten. J is TRBJ1-1 and V is TRBV27, with 9 nucleotides matching TRBD1. Trimming at V came to 4 bases and at J to 6 bases, leaving 6 bases not matched to a gene. The CDR3 length is 14 residues. Looked up from germline, CDR1 is MNHEY and CDR2 is SMNVEV (reference sequence). CDR3 DNA: TGTGCCAGCAGTTCGGGACAGGGAGGCTCTGAAGCTTTCTTT. Translation: CASSSGQGGSEAFF.

V and J are TRBV5-4 and TRBJ1-3, with D possibly being TRBD1 (6 bases). In germline, CDR1 is SGHNT, CDR2 YYREEE (reference sequence). Trimming took off 4 bases at V and 2 bases at J, with 13 bases between the two ends. The length of the CDR3 is 15 residues. The CDR3 nucleotides read TGTGCCAGCAGCCCCGGACAGATCGCTGGAAACACCATATATTTT. Amino acid sequence: CASSPGQIAGNTIYF.

There are a few counts of this clone. The rearrangement uses TRBV4-3 and TRBJ1-5, with 9 bases lining up with TRBD1. In germline, CDR1 is LGHNA, CDR2 YSLEER. V lost 0 bases to trimming and J lost 3 bases; unmatched junction nucleotides: 6. This CDR3 contains 17 residues. CDR3 DNA sequence: TGCGCCAGCAGCCAAGATCTGGGACAGGGTTTCAATCAGCCCCAGCATTTT. Its protein is CASSQDLGQGFNQPQHF.

In this sample, this clone turned up once. CDR3 sequence: CASTKQDRGLWGYTF. The CDR3 DNA follows: TGTGCCAGTACCAAACAGGACAGGGGCCTCTGGGGCTACACCTTC. This chain links TRBV19 with TRBJ1-2; 9 nucleotides agree with TRBD1. Trimming at V came to 7 bases and at J to 8 bases, leaving 14 bases not matched to a gene. This CDR3 has 15 residues. The germline CDR1 and CDR2 sequences are LNHDA and SQIVND (reference sequence).

V and J are TRBV10-3 and TRBJ1-4; D perhaps matches TRBD1 (6 bases). V dropped 10 bases and J dropped 7 bases, with 25 bases sitting between them. This CDR3 is built from 16 residues. Germline V gene data show CDR1 as ENHRY and CDR2 as SYGVKD. Here the CDR3 reads CATQPRGGGVGEKLFF. The CDR3 DNA sequence: TGTGCCACCCAGCCGAGGGGGGGAGGTGTGGGTGAAAAACTGTTTTTT.

The V gene is TRBV4-3, the J gene TRBJ1-1; D is undetermined. This CDR3 has 15 amino acids. Germline V gene data show CDR1 as LGHNA and CDR2 as YSLEER. V was clipped by 0 bases and J by 2 bases, with 10 bases between them. CDR3 sequence: CASSQDLNVNTEAFF. CDR3 in DNA: TGCGCCAGCAGCCAAGATCTAAACGTAAACACTGAAGCTTTCTTT.

The chain employs TRBV5-6 and TRBJ1-5; 7 bases map to TRBD1. The length of the CDR3 is 16 residues. Losses at the gene ends were 4 bases for V and 4 bases for J; bases not matched to a gene: 11. The germline gives CDR1 SGHDT, CDR2 YYEEEE. CDR3 amino acids: CASSDLREGQNQPQHF. DNA of the CDR3: TGTGCCAGCAGCGACCTGCGCGAGGGACAGAATCAGCCCCAGCATTTT. Drawing the rest from reference TRBV5-6 and TRBJ1-5, the complete variable domain is DAGVTQSPTHLIKTRGQQVTLRCSPKSGHDTVSWYQQALGQGPQFIFQYYEEEERQRGNFPDRFSGHQFPNYSSELNVNALLLGDSALYLCASSDLREGQNQPQHFGDGTRLSIL.

The V call is TRBV4-3, the J call TRBJ2-7; D perhaps matches TRBD1 (7 bases). The CDR3 has 14 amino acids. Germline CDR1 is LGHNA and CDR2 is YSLEER. Trimming stripped 1 base from V and 5 bases from J, with 12 bases between. The CDR3 here is CASSQGRGAHEQYF. The CDR3 DNA sequence: TGCGCCAGCAGCCAAGGCAGGGGGGCCCACGAGCAGTACTTC.

This clone was detected a few times. The rearrangement links TRBV19 to TRBJ1-5; 8 bases are a match to TRBD1. Germline trimming cut 3 bases from V and 2 bases from J; bases unmatched to any gene: 0. The CDR3 has 14 residues. Germline V CDR1 and CDR2: LNHDA, SQIVND (reference sequence). The CDR3 nucleotides read TGTGCCAGTAGTATGACAGGGGGCAATCAGCCCCAGCATTTT. It specifies CASSMTGGNQPQHF.

DNA for the CDR3: TGCGCCAGCAGGTCGCTAGTAAAAGAGACCCAGTACTTC. Translated, it gives CASRSLVKETQYF. The chain has TRBV5-1 and TRBJ2-5; no reliable D call. Germline CDR1 reads SGHRS; CDR2 reads YFSETQ. The CDR3 contains 13 residues. V was cut by 5 bases and J by 3 bases, with 11 bases left in between.

The J gene is TRBJ1-6, the V gene TRBV9; D is perhaps TRBD1 (6 bases). The germline CDR1 and CDR2 sequences are SGDLS and YYNGEE. V shed 0 bases and J shed 5 bases, with 9 bases lying between them. The CDR3 is 15 residues long. This chain's CDR3 is CASSVVDSDNSPLHF. CDR3 nucleotides: TGTGCCAGCAGCGTAGTGGACAGCGATAATTCACCCCTCCACTTT.